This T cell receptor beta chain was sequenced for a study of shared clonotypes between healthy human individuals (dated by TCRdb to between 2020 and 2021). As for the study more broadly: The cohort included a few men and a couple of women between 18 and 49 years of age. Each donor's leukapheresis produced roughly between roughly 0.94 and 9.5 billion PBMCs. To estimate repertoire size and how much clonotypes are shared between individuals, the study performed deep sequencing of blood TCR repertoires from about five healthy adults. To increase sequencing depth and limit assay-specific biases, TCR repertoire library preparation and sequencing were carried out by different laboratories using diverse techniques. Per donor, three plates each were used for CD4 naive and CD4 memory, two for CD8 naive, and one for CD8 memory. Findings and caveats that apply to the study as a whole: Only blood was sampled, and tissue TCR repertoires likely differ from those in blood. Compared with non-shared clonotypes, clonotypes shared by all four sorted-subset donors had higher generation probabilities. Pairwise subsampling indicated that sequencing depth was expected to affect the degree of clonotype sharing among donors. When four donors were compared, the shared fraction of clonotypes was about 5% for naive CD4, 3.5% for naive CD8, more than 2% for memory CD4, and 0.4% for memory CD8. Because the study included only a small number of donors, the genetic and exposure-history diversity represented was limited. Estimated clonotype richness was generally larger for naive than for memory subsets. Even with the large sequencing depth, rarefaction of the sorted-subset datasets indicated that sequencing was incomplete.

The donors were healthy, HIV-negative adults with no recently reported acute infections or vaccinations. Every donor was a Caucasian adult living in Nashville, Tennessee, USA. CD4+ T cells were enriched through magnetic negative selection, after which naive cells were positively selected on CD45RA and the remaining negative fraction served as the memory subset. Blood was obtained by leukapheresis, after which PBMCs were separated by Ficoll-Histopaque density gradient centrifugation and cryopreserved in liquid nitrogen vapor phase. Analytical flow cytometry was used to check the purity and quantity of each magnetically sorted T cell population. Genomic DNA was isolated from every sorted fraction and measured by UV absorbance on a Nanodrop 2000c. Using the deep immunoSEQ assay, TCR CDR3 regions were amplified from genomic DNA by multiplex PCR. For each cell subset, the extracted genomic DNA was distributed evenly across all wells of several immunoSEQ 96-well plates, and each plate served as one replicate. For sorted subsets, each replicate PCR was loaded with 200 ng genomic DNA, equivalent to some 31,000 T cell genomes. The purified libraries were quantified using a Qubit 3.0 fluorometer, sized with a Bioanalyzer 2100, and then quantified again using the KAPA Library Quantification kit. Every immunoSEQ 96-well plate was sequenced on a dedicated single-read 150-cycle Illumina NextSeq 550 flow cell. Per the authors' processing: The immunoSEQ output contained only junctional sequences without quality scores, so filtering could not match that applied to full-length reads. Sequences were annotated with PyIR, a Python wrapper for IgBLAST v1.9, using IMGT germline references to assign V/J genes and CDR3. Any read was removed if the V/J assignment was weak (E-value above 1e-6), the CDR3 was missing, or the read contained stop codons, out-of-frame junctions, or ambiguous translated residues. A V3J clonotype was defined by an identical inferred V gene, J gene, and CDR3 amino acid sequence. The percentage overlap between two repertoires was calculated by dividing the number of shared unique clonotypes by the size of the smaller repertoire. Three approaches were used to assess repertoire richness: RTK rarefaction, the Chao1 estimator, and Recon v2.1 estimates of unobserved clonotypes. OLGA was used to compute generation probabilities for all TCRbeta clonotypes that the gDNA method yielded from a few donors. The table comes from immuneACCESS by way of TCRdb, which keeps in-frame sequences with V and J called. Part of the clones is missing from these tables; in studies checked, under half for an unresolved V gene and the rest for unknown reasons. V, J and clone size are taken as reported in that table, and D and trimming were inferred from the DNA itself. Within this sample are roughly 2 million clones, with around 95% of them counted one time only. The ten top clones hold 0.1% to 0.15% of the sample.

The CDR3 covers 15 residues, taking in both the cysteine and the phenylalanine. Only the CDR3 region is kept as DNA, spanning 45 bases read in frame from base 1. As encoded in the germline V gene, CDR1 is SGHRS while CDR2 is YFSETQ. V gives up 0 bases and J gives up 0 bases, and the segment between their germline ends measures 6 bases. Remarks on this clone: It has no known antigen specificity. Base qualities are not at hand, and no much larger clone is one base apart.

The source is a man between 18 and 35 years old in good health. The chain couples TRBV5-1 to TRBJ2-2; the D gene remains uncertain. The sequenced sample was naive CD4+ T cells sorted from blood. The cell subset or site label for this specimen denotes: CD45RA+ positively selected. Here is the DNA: TGCGCCAGCAGCTTGGTCCTCACGAACACCGGGGAGCTGTTTTTT. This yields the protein CASSLVLTNTGELFF.